The 7 T cell receptor beta chains presented below share a single source sample, sequenced in a study of shared clonotypes between healthy human individuals. Selected positively for CCR7 and CD45RO-negative, naive CD8 cells excluded terminally differentiated effector memory CD45RA+ cells. Clones were sequenced by immunoSEQ multiplex PCR, and TCRdb holds only the in-frame ones, with some missing. There are 1.5 million to 2.5 million clones in the sample; about 94% occur only once, and more than 0.9% lies in the top ten. Sequenced material: naive CD8+ T cells sorted from blood. Source of these receptors: a young man in good health.

This chain uses TRBV14 with TRBJ2-3; 7 bases align to TRBD2. The junction had 13 bases not matched to a gene; V was cut back by 3 bases and J by 4 bases. Germline V gene data show CDR1 as SGHDN and CDR2 as FVKESK. The CDR3 has 17 amino acids. The CDR3, as DNA: TGTGCCAGCAGCCAGACCGGGAGCGGGGTTTTTGCAGATACGCAGTATTTT. Its translation: CASSQTGSGVFADTQYF.

The chain carries TRBV6-5 and TRBJ2-1; 9 positions match TRBD2. CDR3 length equals 16 residues. Per germline, CDR1 MNHEY and CDR2 SVGAGI. After removal of 2 bases from V and 6 bases from J, the junction contained 8 bases not matched to a gene. CDR3 coding DNA: TGTGCCAGCAGTTACATTGGGACTAGCTTACGCAATGAGCAGTTCTTC. Its protein is CASSYIGTSLRNEQFF.

This rearrangement joins TRBV5-1 to TRBJ2-7; the match to TRBD1 covers 7 bases. The V segment lost 2 bases and the J segment 0 bases; nucleotides outside the gene matches: 5. There are 15 residues in the CDR3. The germline V gene encodes CDR1 SGHRS and CDR2 YFSETQ. CDR3 sequence: CASSFDRVNSYEQYF. The CDR3 bases are TGCGCCAGCAGCTTCGACAGGGTAAACTCCTACGAGCAGTACTTC. Together with reference TRBV5-1 and TRBJ2-7, the CDR3 gives the full variable domain: KAGVTQTPRYLIKTRGQQVTLSCSPISGHRSVSWYQQTPGQGLQFLFEYFSETQRNKGNFPGRFSGRQFSNSRSEMNVSTLELGDSALYLCASSFDRVNSYEQYFGPGTRLTVT.

The gene calls are TRBV5-6 and TRBJ2-3; 12 bases map to TRBD2. This CDR3 is built from 17 residues. J gave up 0 bases and V 3 bases, and 5 bases lay outside the gene matches. The germline V gene encodes CDR1 SGHDT and CDR2 YYEEEE. The CDR3 nucleotides are TGTGCCAGCAGCTCGGGTGGGACTAGCGGGAGCACAGATACGCAGTATTTT. Amino acid sequence: CASSSGGTSGSTDTQYF.

Comment on this clone: Other DNA sequences in this specimen translate into the identical CDR3. CDR3 in DNA: TGTGCCAGCAGTCCCTCCGCGGGAGAGACCTACAATGAGCAGTTCTTC. Its protein is CASSPSAGETYNEQFF. The V and J genes are TRBV27 and TRBJ2-1; 7 bases line up with TRBD2. The V and J ends lost 5 bases and 2 bases, in that order; junction bases with no gene match: 9. Germline CDR1 reads MNHEY; CDR2 reads SMNVEV (reference sequence). The CDR3 length is 16 residues.

The chain employs TRBV11-1 and TRBJ2-7; no clear D. Germline CDR1 and CDR2: SGHAT and FQDESV (reference sequence). Deletions cut 5 bases from V and 5 bases from J, with 19 bases between. The CDR3 is made up of 15 amino acids. The CDR3, as DNA: TGTGCCAGCAGCCTTAGCTACGGCGAAAGGCACGAGCAGTACTTC. Its protein product is CASSLSYGERHEQYF.

The chain joins TRBV30 to TRBJ2-7; D perhaps matches TRBD1 (6 bases). This CDR3 region has 12 residues. Per germline, CDR1 GTSNPN and CDR2 SVGIG (reference sequence). Trimming took off 3 bases at V and 3 bases at J, with 9 bases between the two ends. In DNA, the CDR3 is TGTGCCTGGAGCACAGGGAACTACGAGCAGTACTTC. Translated, it gives CAWSTGNYEQYF.